Below, 10 T cell receptor beta chains from the same sample are listed, as sequenced in a study of cytotoxic CD8 clonotypes in ibrutinib-treated CLL. Repertoires were generated with immunoSEQ multiplex PCR, while TCRdb's copy carries only in-frame clones and drops some. The sample holds about 270,000 clones, 70% to 80% seen once. The specimen comprised PBMCs, sampled at disease progression, from a patient treated with ibrutinib. These receptors came from a human donor with chronic lymphocytic leukemia.

The gene calls are TRBV5-5 and TRBJ1-5; TRBD1 agrees at 9 bases. Trimming cost V 4 bases and J 1 base; bases outside gene matches: 3. The germline V gene has CDR1 SGHKS and CDR2 YYEKEE (reference sequence). The CDR3 contains 15 residues. The CDR3: CASSPGQGSNQPQHF. The CDR3 nucleotides are TGTGCCAGCAGCCCGGGACAGGGAAGCAATCAGCCCCAGCATTTT.

The V gene is TRBV18, the J gene TRBJ1-1; TRBD1 is a possible D gene (6 bases). Trimming stripped 2 bases from V and 4 bases from J, with 14 bases between. The CDR3 extends over 15 amino acids. Germline-derived CDR1 and CDR2 are KGHSH and LQKENI. This CDR3 reads CASSPSTGIGTEAFF. DNA of the CDR3: TGTGCCAGCTCACCATCTACAGGGATCGGCACTGAAGCTTTCTTT.

This chain connects TRBV7-2 to TRBJ1-1; D unresolved. This CDR3 contains 11 residues. Germline CDR1 reads SGHTA; CDR2 reads FQGNSA. V lost 5 bases and J 1 base, leaving 2 bases between the germline ends. The CDR3 loop is CASSRNTEAFF. The CDR3 DNA reads TGTGCCAGCAGCAGGAACACTGAAGCTTTCTTT.

Here the CDR3 reads CSPAKMLAREQFF. CDR3 coding DNA: TGCAGCCCAGCCAAGATGCTGGCTAGGGAGCAGTTCTTC. This sequence joins TRBV29-1 and TRBJ2-1; D gene ambiguous. Germline V gene sequence: CDR1 SQVTM, CDR2 ANQGSEA. With 8 bases removed from V and 10 bases from J, the gap between germline ends came to 21 bases. The CDR3 is 13 residues long.

The V gene is TRBV4-1, the J gene TRBJ2-3; 10 nucleotides line up with TRBD2. The CDR3 runs to 17 residues. The germline V gene has CDR1 MGHRA and CDR2 YSYEKL. V lost 0 bases and J lost 5; bases outside the gene matches: 8. The CDR3 nucleotides read TGCGCCAGCAGCCAAGATCCAGCGGGGGGGCCGGTAGATACGCAGTATTTT. Translation: CASSQDPAGGPVDTQYF.

The chain is built from TRBV20-1 and TRBJ2-5; no clear D. The length of the CDR3 is 11 residues. The germline CDR1 and CDR2 sequences are DFQATT and SNEGSKA (reference sequence). V was shortened by 2 bases and J by 1 base, with 2 bases between the two germline ends. The CDR3 DNA follows: TGCAGTGCTAGATCCCAAGAGACCCAGTACTTC. Its protein is CSARSQETQYF.

The CDR3 nucleotides are TGTGCCAGCAGTGGAGTGGGAGGGGGCGAAAAGTGGGAGACCCAGTACTTC. Translation gives CASSGVGGGEKWETQYF. J is TRBJ2-5 and V is TRBV2; D tentatively reads TRBD1 or TRBD2 (7 bases each). Germline values: CDR1 SNHLY, CDR2 FYNNEI. The CDR3 is 17 amino acids. Trimming took off 4 bases at V and 5 bases at J, with 23 bases between the two ends.

The chain uses TRBV5-1 and TRBJ2-3; D is uncertain. From germline, CDR1 is SGHRS and CDR2 YFSETQ. The V end was cut by 6 bases, the J end by 4 bases, with 6 bases between. The CDR3 totals 11 residues. The CDR3 DNA reads TGCGCCAGCAAAGGATCAGATACGCAGTATTTT. Residues: CASKGSDTQYF.

CDR3 in DNA: TGTGCCAGAAGCTCCCAGGACGAACGAGGCACTGAAGCTTTCTTT. This translates into CARSSQDERGTEAFF. The chain uses TRBV5-3 and TRBJ1-1; no reliable D call. TRBV5-3 is sorted into the ORF group, with uncertain function. Trimming took 3 bases from V and 4 from J, leaving 16 bases between them. The CDR3 runs to 15 residues.

The gene calls are TRBV21-1 and TRBJ2-6; the table gives TRBD2 as D, unverified against the DNA. TRBV21-1 is a documented pseudogene. The CDR3 sequence is 18 residues long. The CDR3 DNA follows: TGTGCCAGCAGCAAAGCTCGGGGAACCGGCTTTGGGGCCAACGTCCTGACTTTC. Translated: CASSKARGTGFGANVLTF.